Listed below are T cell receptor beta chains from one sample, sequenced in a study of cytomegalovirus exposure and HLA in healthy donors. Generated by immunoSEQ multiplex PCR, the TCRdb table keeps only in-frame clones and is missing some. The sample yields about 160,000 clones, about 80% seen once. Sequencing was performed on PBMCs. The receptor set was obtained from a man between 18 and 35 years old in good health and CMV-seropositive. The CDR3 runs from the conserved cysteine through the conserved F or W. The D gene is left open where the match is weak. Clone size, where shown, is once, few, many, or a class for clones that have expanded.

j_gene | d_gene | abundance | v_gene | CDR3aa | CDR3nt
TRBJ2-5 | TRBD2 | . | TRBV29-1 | CSVEDLLREVGETQYF | TGCAGCGTTGAAGATCTCCTACGGGAGGTGGGGGAGACCCAGTACTTC
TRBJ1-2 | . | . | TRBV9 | CASSVGLRRGYTF | TGTGCCAGCAGCGTCGGTCTTCGGAGGGGCTACACCTTC
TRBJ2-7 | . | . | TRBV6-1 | CASNNFVTYEQYF | TGTGCCAGCAATAACTTTGTAACCTACGAGCAGTACTTC
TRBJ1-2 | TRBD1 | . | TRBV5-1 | CASSGTGQANYGYTF | TGCGCCAGCAGCGGAACGGGACAGGCTAACTATGGCTACACCTTC
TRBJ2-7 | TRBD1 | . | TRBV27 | CASSSGTGGYEQYF | TGTGCCAGCAGTTCCGGGACAGGGGGCTACGAGCAGTACTTC
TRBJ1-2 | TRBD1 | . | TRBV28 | CASSLFQGADGYTF | TGTGCCAGCAGTTTATTCCAGGGGGCTGATGGCTACACCTTC
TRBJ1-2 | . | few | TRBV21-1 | CASSKKPRTGNYCGYTF | TGTGCCAGCAGCAAAAAGCCTAGGACAGGGAATTATTGTGGCTACACCTTC
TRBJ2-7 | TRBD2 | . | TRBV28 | CASSERGVSYEQYF | TGTGCCAGCAGCGAGCGGGGTGTCTCCTACGAGCAGTACTTC
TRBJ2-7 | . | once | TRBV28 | CASSFAGPYEQYF | TGTGCCAGCAGTTTCGCGGGCCCCTACGAGCAGTACTTC
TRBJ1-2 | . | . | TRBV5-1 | CASSLGGNYGYTF | TGCGCCAGCAGCTTGGGCGGGAACTATGGCTACACCTTC
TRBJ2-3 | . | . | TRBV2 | CASRPIGTDTQYF | TGTGCCAGCAGGCCTATCGGCACAGATACGCAGTATTTT
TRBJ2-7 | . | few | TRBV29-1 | CSVGPFNSGYEQYF | TGCAGCGTTGGCCCCTTTAATTCGGGCTACGAGCAGTACTTC
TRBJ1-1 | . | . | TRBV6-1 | CASTRGGNTEAFF | TGTGCCAGCACGAGGGGGGGGAACACTGAAGCTTTCTTT
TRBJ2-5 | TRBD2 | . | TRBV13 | CASSLGRIAGWETQYF | TGTGCCAGCAGCTTAGGCCGGATAGCGGGGTGGGAGACCCAGTACTTC
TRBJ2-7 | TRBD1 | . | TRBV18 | CASSAGTGASYEQYF | TGTGCCAGCTCAGCTGGGACAGGGGCATCCTACGAGCAGTACTTC
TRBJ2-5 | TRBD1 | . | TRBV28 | CASSKPGQAQETQYF | TGTGCCAGCAGCAAACCCGGACAGGCCCAAGAGACCCAGTACTTC
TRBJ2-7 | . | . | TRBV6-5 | CASSPGSRLDEQYF | TGTGCCAGCAGCCCAGGGTCTCGGTTGGACGAGCAGTACTTC
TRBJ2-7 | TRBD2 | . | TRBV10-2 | CASSEPLTRNGRDEQYF | TGCGCCAGCAGTGAGCCCCTGACTAGAAATGGGAGGGACGAGCAGTACTTC
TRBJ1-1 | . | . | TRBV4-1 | CASSQVASSKTEAFF | TGCGCCAGCAGCCAAGTAGCCAGTTCTAAGACTGAAGCTTTCTTT
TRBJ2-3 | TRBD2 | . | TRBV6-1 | CASSEGLAGLTDTQYF | TGTGCCAGCAGTGAAGGACTAGCGGGACTCACAGATACGCAGTATTTT
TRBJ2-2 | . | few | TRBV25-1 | CASSETAGELFF | TGTGCCAGCAGTGAAACGGCCGGGGAGCTGTTTTTT
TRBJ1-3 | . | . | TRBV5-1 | CASSRDTGDSGNTIYF | TGCGCCAGCAGCCGGGACACCGGAGACTCTGGAAACACCATATATTTT
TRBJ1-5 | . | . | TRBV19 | CASSIGYGNQPQHF | TGTGCCAGTAGTATCGGTTATGGCAATCAGCCCCAGCATTTT
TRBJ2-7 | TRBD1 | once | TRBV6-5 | CASSSTLGTGSYEQYF | TGTGCCAGCAGTTCTACCCTTGGGACAGGGTCCTACGAGCAGTACTTC
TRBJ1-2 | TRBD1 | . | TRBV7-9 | CASSHRGNYGYTF | TGTGCCAGCAGTCACAGGGGAAACTATGGCTACACCTTC
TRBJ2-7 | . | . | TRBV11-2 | CASSMEGSYEQYF | TGTGCCAGCAGTATGGAAGGGAGCTACGAGCAGTACTTC
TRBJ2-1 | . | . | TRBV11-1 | CASSTGLHSNYNEQFF | TGTGCCAGCAGCACGGGGTTACACTCTAACTACAATGAGCAGTTCTTC
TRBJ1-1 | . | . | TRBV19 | CASSPRGNEAFF | TGTGCCAGTAGCCCCCGGGGTAATGAAGCTTTCTTT
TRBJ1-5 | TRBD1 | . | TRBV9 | CASSVGADREYQPQHF | TGTGCCAGCAGCGTAGGTGCGGACAGGGAGTATCAGCCCCAGCATTTT
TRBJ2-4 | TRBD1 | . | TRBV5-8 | CASSLGVTGLNIQYF | TGTGCCAGCAGCTTGGGAGTGACAGGGCTGAACATTCAGTACTTC
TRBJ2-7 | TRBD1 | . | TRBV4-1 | CASSQDWDSFSYEQYF | TGCGCCAGCAGCCAAGACTGGGACAGTTTCTCCTACGAGCAGTACTTC
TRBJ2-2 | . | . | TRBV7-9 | CASSPRQGGAGELFF | TGTGCCAGCAGCCCAAGACAGGGAGGCGCCGGGGAGCTGTTTTTT
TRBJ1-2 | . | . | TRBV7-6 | CASSSRGEQGVTF | TGTGCCAGCAGCTCCCGGGGGGAACAGGGAGTCACCTTC
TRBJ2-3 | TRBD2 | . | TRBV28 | CASSFDLAGGKDTQYF | TGTGCCAGCAGTTTTGATTTAGCGGGAGGGAAAGATACGCAGTATTTT
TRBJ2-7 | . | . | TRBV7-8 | CASSAFGGITYEQYF | TGTGCCAGCAGCGCCTTTGGCGGGATTACCTACGAGCAGTACTTC
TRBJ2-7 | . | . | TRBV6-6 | CASSYPDSPTYEQYF | TGTGCCAGCAGTTACCCCGACAGCCCAACCTACGAGCAGTACTTC